By its share, the clone carrying this TCR beta chain is medium-sized. Antigen unknown. This sample is part of a study of a mutant IDH1 vaccine in newly diagnosed glioma. In the study overall: Receipt of radiotherapy, temozolomide, or both preceded the study, and most received both.

Study outcomes and limitations: Across multiple MHC alleles, approximately 93% of patients had vaccine-induced responses. Among top peripheral T cell clonotypes, changes seemed unrelated to pseudoprogression.

TCRdb keeps only in-frame clones here, not all; method: immunoSEQ multiplex PCR. Seen here are just over 65,000 clones, under 90% observed once, and the top ten hold roughly 15%. Trimming left V 5 bases short and J 0 bases short, with 7 bases between. The CDR3 contains 13 residues. Germline lookup yields CDR1 SGHAT and CDR2 FQNNGV. Regarding time point: week 23, last vaccination. Alongside topical imiquimod, each dose of vaccine comprised 300 ug of mutant IDH1 20-mer peptide. New IDH1-mutant, ATRX-lost WHO grade 3 or 4 astrocytomas occurred in donors. The sample was PBMCs, taken from a glioma patient whose treatment included an IDH1 peptide vaccine. The receptor's source is a man aged 18-30 years with glioma. V and J are TRBV11-2 and TRBJ1-1, with unresolved D. The CDR3 protein is CASSRELNTEAFF. CDR3 bases: TGTGCCAGCAGCCGGGAGTTGAACACTGAAGCTTTCTTT.